This T cell receptor (beta chain) is from a study of cytomegalovirus exposure and HLA in healthy donors. After removal of 2 bases from V and 2 bases from J, the junction contained 9 bases not matched to a gene. CDR1 MNHEY and CDR2 SMNVEV come from the germline V gene (reference sequence). This CDR3 contains 17 residues. Whereas donors were nominally healthy upon sampling, unrecorded immune exposures were probable. Use of 60 Vbeta and 13 Jbeta primers characterized the PCR. Profiling relied on immunoSEQ multiplex PCR, and the TCRdb table lists in-frame clones only, not all of them. The sample holds about 99,000 clones; about 78% are singletons and the top ten take about 3.5%.

The sequenced sample was PBMCs. This receptor was taken from a man aged 35-49 years in good health and CMV-seronegative. The chain couples TRBV27 to TRBJ2-3; 8 nucleotides line up with TRBD2. The CDR3, as DNA: TGTGCCAGCAGTTTAATCTCTGGCGGGAGGAACACAGATACGCAGTATTTT. It yields the protein CASSLISGGRNTDTQYF.